This TCR beta chain was profiled in a study of CD8 T cells in Susac syndrome (dated by TCRdb to about 2019). Context from the whole study: Of the Susac syndrome patients who were sequenced, about eight were in clinical remission while more than five had clinically active disease. At the time of blood withdrawal, Susac syndrome patients were either therapy-naive, taking corticosteroids (with some also receiving IVIg), or on IVIg alone. The study used repertoire sequencing to test whether antigen drove CD8+ T cell activation and differentiation in Susac syndrome.

RNA was extracted using the RNeasy kit, and about 0.45 to 1 ug of the RNA was reverse transcribed with random hexamers. TCR beta CDR3 regions were amplified with the immunoSEQ multiplex PCR assay covering 54 Vbeta and 13 Jbeta segments. PCR amplification bias was corrected using a synthetic template baseline for primer optimization and computational correction. The authors' analysis ran thus. Reads were annotated to V, D and J genes per IMGT and analyzed with immunoSEQ Analyzer, keeping only productive sequences. To calculate clonality, Shannon entropy was normalized by log2 of the number of productive unique sequences and then subtracted from one. For each patient and control, public and private clones were evaluated among the 100 most prevalent clones. Clones were defined as Susac-specific when absent from the healthy and MS cohorts, from 1,000 to 1,100 published viral clones and from other ImmuneACCESS disease sequences. TCRdb reanalyzed the raw reads on its own, using fastp at Q25 for trimming and MiXCR for clone calling, and kept in-frame beta chains. CDR3 protein sequences are deduplicated, and each keeps its most common genes and DNA. The V and J calls, along with clone size, are taken from TCRdb and not from the paper's own processing. The sample table holds some 160,000 distinct CDR3 sequences, of which around 94% were seen once. 0.095% to 0.13% of the sample comes from the top ten.

As concerns this clonotype: Its target antigen remains unknown. No clone much larger than this one lies a single base away; base qualities are absent.

What the work shows at the level of the full study, not this receptor alone: The number of individuals in the TCR sequencing and HLA analysis was acknowledged as relatively small. In patients with Susac syndrome, the CD4+ T cell repertoire showed no detectable clonal expansion.

Peripheral blood CD8+ and CD4+ T cells from healthy donors, Susac syndrome patients and multiple sclerosis patients were profiled using high-throughput TCR beta sequencing. Recently defined diagnostic criteria for definite or probable disease were met by the Susac syndrome patients. Bulk CD8+ and CD4+ T cells were purified by magnetic negative isolation, whereas CD8+ TEMRA cells were enriched by FACS. Blood was drawn into EDTA tubes, processed within 24 hours, and PBMCs were isolated by density gradient centrifugation. PBMCs destined for TCR sequencing were cryopreserved in liquid nitrogen and later thawed in a 37 °C water bath. A purity of at least 90% was achieved for sorted or isolated CD4+, CD8+ and CD8+ TEMRA cells. This receptor was obtained from a human donor with Susac syndrome. The material sequenced was CD4+ T cells from PBMCs.

This receptor has the CDR3 CASSRREAGNTIYF. The DNA is as follows: TGTGCCAGCTCCAGAAGAGAGGCTGGAAACACCATATATTTT. The receptor chain draws on TRBV5-6 and TRBJ1-3; no D gene can be assigned with confidence. Inclusive of the bounding cysteine and phenylalanine, the CDR3 is 14 residues long. CDR3 DNA is the only sequence kept; it has 42 bases, read in frame from the first base. V is pared back by 7 bases and J by 2 bases, with 13 bases lying between the germline termini. The germline V gene gives CDR1 as SGHDT and CDR2 as YYEEEE.